The TCR beta chain under discussion was sequenced for a study of blood T cell repertoires in COVID-19. At the level of the study: Collection of acute and convalescent COVID-19 samples took place in the United States, Italy and Spain. PBMCs, B-cell-depleted T cells, or T cells provided the cDNA or gDNA that made up the material.

The CDR3 is 13 residues long. Germline V CDR1 and CDR2: SNHLY, FYNNEI. Trimming took off 7 bases at V and 7 bases at J, with 13 bases between the two ends. This clone was observed a single time. Original methodology: Estimation of nucleated cell counts was performed using reference gene primer amplification. The repertoire was sequenced with immunoSEQ multiplex PCR; TCRdb's copy has only in-frame clones and lacks some. For V, J and clone size, that table is used; D and trimming come from the DNA. The data hold 240,000 or so clones, with about 68% observed a single time. The receptor's source is a woman at least 80 years old with acute or convalescent COVID-19. Sequenced sample: peripheral blood. V gene TRBV2 combines with J gene TRBJ2-2; tentatively, D is TRBD1 (5 bases). The CDR3 protein is CASNGQDVGELFF. In DNA, the CDR3 is TGTGCCAGCAATGGACAAGATGTCGGGGAGCTGTTTTTT.